These 9 T cell receptor beta chains came from one sample sequenced in a study of control samples from healthy donors and cancer patients. TCRdb's table, derived via immunoSEQ multiplex PCR, lists solely in-frame clones and lacks some. There are some 120,000 clones in the sample; around 90% occur only once, and roughly 9.4% lies in the top ten. Sequenced: blood. These receptors all stem from a man between 18 and 29 years old in good health.

This clone was detected only a few times. V is TRBV2 and J is TRBJ1-2; D is unclear. CDR1 and CDR2 (germline): SNHLY, FYNNEI. V was trimmed by 6 bases and J by 4 bases, leaving 12 bases between them. The CDR3 consists of 13 residues. The CDR3 nucleotides read TGTGCCAGCAGGGCGGGGATGACCTATGGCTACACCTTC. Its translation is CASRAGMTYGYTF.

The rearrangement links TRBV6-2 or TRBV6-3 to TRBJ2-3, with D uncertain. CDR3 size: 15 residues. V lost 0 bases to trimming and J lost 3 bases, with 10 bases between them. Per the germline V gene, CDR1 is MNHEY and CDR2 is SVGEGT. CDR3 DNA: TGTGCCAGCAGTTACTCACGGTCTGGGACAGATACGCAGTATTTT. It is translated as CASSYSRSGTDTQYF.

This rearrangement joins TRBV2 to TRBJ2-2; 10 nucleotides align to TRBD1. The CDR3 contains 16 residues. V lost 7 bases to trimming and J lost 7 bases; unmatched junction nucleotides: 12. Germline loops: CDR1 SNHLY, CDR2 FYNNEI. DNA of the CDR3: TGTGCCAGCACCAACCCCCGACAGGGGGCTGTCGGGGAGCTGTTTTTT. This encodes CASTNPRQGAVGELFF.

The rearrangement uses TRBV12-3 or TRBV12-4 and TRBJ1-5; D is perhaps TRBD1 (6 bases). The V and J ends lost 5 bases and 4 bases respectively, with 9 bases between them. The CDR3 contains 13 residues. The CDR3 loop reads CASSRDRNQPQHF. The DNA of the CDR3 is TGTGCCAGCAGTCGCGACAGGAATCAGCCCCAGCATTTT.

This clone was counted only a few times. V gene TRBV10-2 combines with J gene TRBJ1-1, with TRBD1 identical over 11 bases. Germline loops: CDR1 WSHSY, CDR2 SAAADI. V gave up 5 bases and J gave up 1 base; unmatched junction bases: 3. This CDR3 comprises 15 residues. The CDR3 reads CASSTGTGGNTEAFF. CDR3 coding DNA: TGCGCCAGCAGTACCGGGACAGGGGGGAACACTGAAGCTTTCTTT.

The rearrangement uses TRBV3-1 (or the pseudogene TRBV3-2) and TRBJ2-2, with D uncertain. Trimming took off 1 base at V and 7 bases at J, with 10 bases between the two ends. Germline V CDR1 and CDR2: LGHDT, YNNKEL (reference sequence). CDR3 length: 14 residues. CDR3 nucleotides: TGTGCCAGCAGCCAAGGGCAGTACCTCGGGGAGCTGTTTTTT. Its protein product is CASSQGQYLGELFF.

This clone is categorized as medium-sized. This sequence joins TRBV7-9 and TRBJ2-7; the D gene could be TRBD1 or TRBD2 (5 bases each). Germline V gene data show CDR1 as SEHNR and CDR2 as FQNEAQ (reference sequence). With 10 bases removed from V and 5 bases from J, the gap between germline ends came to 18 bases. There are 13 residues in the CDR3. CDR3 DNA sequence: TGTGCCATCGAGGGCCAGGGCGGACACGAGCAGTACTTC. This sequence encodes CAIEGQGGHEQYF.

J is TRBJ2-2 and V is TRBV9; the D is unclear. Deletions cut 1 base from V and 2 bases from J, with 9 bases between. This CDR3 is built from 15 residues. Germline V gene lookup returns CDR1 SGDLS and CDR2 YYNGEE. CDR3 protein: CASSVSRVNTGELFF. Written as DNA, the CDR3 is TGTGCCAGCAGCGTAAGTAGGGTTAACACCGGGGAGCTGTTTTTT.

V is TRBV30 and J is TRBJ2-7; D may match TRBD1 or TRBD2 (5 bases each). Germline values: CDR1 GTSNPN, CDR2 SVGIG (reference sequence). Trimming removed 8 bases from V and 3 bases from J, with 14 bases in between. The CDR3 has 12 residues. The CDR3 here is CAGQGEVYEQYF. CDR3 nucleotide sequence: TGTGCCGGCCAGGGAGAGGTCTACGAGCAGTACTTC.